Below, 21 T cell receptor beta chains from the same sample are listed, as sequenced in a study of molecular identifiers for immune sequencing clone quantification. TCRdb used MiXCR to reprocess the PCR reads, holding one entry per CDR3 protein. This table holds about half a million distinct CDR3 sequences, 20% to 25% found once. Sequenced material: naive CD8+ T cells from blood, with Jurkat cell RNA spiked in. Sample subset: FACS-sorted CD8+CD4-CCR7+CD45RA+ naive T cells. All receptors come from a human donor in good health. Some libraries in this study had Jurkat cell RNA spiked in.

This clonotype appeared many times. The chain employs TRBV20-1 and TRBJ2-5; tentative D call: TRBD1 (6 bases). In germline, CDR1 is DFQATT, CDR2 SNEGSKA (reference sequence). Trimming took off 3 bases at V and 4 bases at J, with 15 bases between the two ends. The CDR3 length is 14 residues. The CDR3 DNA is TGCAGTGCTAGGGGGGCCAATGCGGCAGAGACCCAGTACTTC. Translating gives CSARGANAAETQYF.

For this clonotype: A read error may produce the germline difference seen at one junction end. The chain recombines TRBV7-9 with TRBJ2-7; D remains ambiguous. The CDR3 extends over 12 amino acids. Germline loops: CDR1 SEHNR, CDR2 FQNEAQ (reference sequence). The CDR3 DNA reads TGTGCCAGCAGCTTATATAGCTACGGGCAGTACTTC. Encoded protein: CASSLYSYGQYF.

Details on this clonotype: A much more abundant neighbour one base away suggests this may be a read error. The CDR3 region is CASRRELDGGTRPGELFF. The CDR3 coding sequence is TGTGCCAGTAGAAGGGAACTAGACGGGGGGACCCGCCCCGGGGAGCTGTTTTTT. The V gene is TRBV19, the J gene TRBJ2-2, with TRBD2 identical over 7 bases. The CDR3 spans 18 residues. In germline, CDR1 is LNHDA, CDR2 SQIVND (reference sequence). V gave up 6 bases and J gave up 6 bases; unmatched junction bases: 19.

CDR3 in DNA: TGCAGTGCTAGAGGGGACGCCGGGGGGCGGGAGGGTAACACCGGGGAGCTGTTTTTT. Amino acid sequence: CSARGDAGGREGNTGELFF. The chain links TRBV20-1 to TRBJ2-2, with 9 positions matching TRBD2. Germline V CDR1 and CDR2: DFQATT, SNEGSKA (reference sequence). With V trimmed by 1 base and J by 2 bases, 14 bases remained unmatched. This CDR3 has 19 residues.

The table lists this clonotype with many counts. This rearrangement joins TRBV2 to TRBJ2-5; D unclear. The V and J ends lost 8 bases and 5 bases respectively, with 15 bases between them. Germline assignment: CDR1 SNHLY and CDR2 FYNNEI. The CDR3 is 13 residues long. The CDR3 DNA sequence: TGTGCCAGCCTCGGTCCCTGGTCGGAGACCCAGTACTTC. Residues: CASLGPWSETQYF.

In its sample, this clonotype was seen a few times. V is TRBV20-1 and J is TRBJ2-3, with 8 bases fitting TRBD1. The CDR3 length is 14 residues. The germline CDR1 and CDR2 sequences are DFQATT and SNEGSKA (reference sequence). Trimming took 6 bases from V and 3 from J; bases not matched to a gene: 8. CDR3 residues: CSATDRVDTDTQYF. In nucleotides, the CDR3 is TGCAGTGCCACGGACAGGGTGGATACAGATACGCAGTATTTT.

This clonotype was observed many times. The gene calls are TRBV7-9 and TRBJ1-1; TRBD1 matches at 10 bases. The J segment lost 4 bases and the V segment lost 5 bases, leaving 7 bases of the junction unmatched. Germline V CDR1 and CDR2: SEHNR, FQNEAQ (reference sequence). This CDR3 comprises 15 residues. The CDR3 nucleotides read TGTGCCAGCAGCACGACAGGGGGCAGGGGCACTGAAGCTTTCTTT. It is translated as CASSTTGGRGTEAFF.

This clonotype was picked up a small number of times. CDR3 amino acids: CASSSPDRVKAGNTIYF. Here the CDR3 DNA reads TGTGCCAGCAGTTCCCCGGACAGGGTAAAGGCTGGAAACACCATATATTTT. This chain connects TRBV28 to TRBJ1-3; 8 bases fit TRBD1. The CDR3 contains 17 residues. In germline, CDR1 is MDHEN, CDR2 SYDVKM. J lost 2 bases, V lost 4 bases, and 10 bases had no gene match. Drawing the rest from reference TRBV28 and TRBJ1-3, the complete variable domain is DVKVTQSSRYLVKRTGEKVFLECVQDMDHENMFWYRQDPGLGLRLIYFSYDVKMKEKGDIPEGYSVSREKKERFSLILESASTNQTSMYLCASSSPDRVKAGNTIYFGEGSWLTVV.

This clonotype was found many times. One junction end does not reproduce the germline sequence, and a read error may be involved. This chain uses TRBV30 with TRBJ2-7, with 10 bases lining up with TRBD1. This CDR3 is built from 11 residues. CDR1 GTSNPN and CDR2 SVGIG come from the germline V gene (reference sequence). CDR3 protein: CAWSGGQGPNF. The CDR3 DNA is TGTGCCTGGAGTGGGGGACAGGGGCCAAACTTC.

The V gene is TRBV7-2, the J gene TRBJ2-3; weak D call: TRBD1 (6 bases). CDR1 is SGHTA, CDR2 FQGNSA, per germline. This CDR3 region has 15 residues. V lost 3 bases to trimming and J lost 2 bases, with 12 bases between them. DNA for the CDR3: TGTGCCAGCAGCTTCATTACAGGGATCACAGATACGCAGTATTTT. Its translation: CASSFITGITDTQYF.

This clonotype turned up a few times. This rearrangement joins TRBV9 to TRBJ2-6, with D possibly matching TRBD2 (6 bases). The V gene lost 3 bases and the J gene lost 0 bases, with 7 bases spanning the gap. The CDR3 has 15 residues. Germline CDR1 SGDLS, CDR2 YYNGEE. This CDR3 reads CASSAGSSGANVLTF. The CDR3, as DNA: TGTGCCAGCAGCGCCGGGAGCTCTGGGGCCAACGTCCTGACTTTC. The full variable domain, with the rest looked up from reference TRBV9 and TRBJ2-6, is DSGVTQTPKHLITATGQRVTLRCSPRSGDLSVYWYQQSLDQGLQFLIQYYNGEERAKGNILERFSAQQFPDLHSELNLSSLELGDSALYFCASSAGSSGANVLTFGAGSRLTVL.

This clonotype was observed at least ten times. CDR3 nucleotide sequence: TGTGCCAGCAGTTTCCAACACAGGGGCGAAGCTTTCTTT. The encoded protein is CASSFQHRGEAFF. This chain links TRBV28 with TRBJ1-1; 7 bases line up with TRBD1. The V and J ends lost 3 bases and 8 bases, in that order; junction bases with no gene match: 6. Germline CDR1 MDHEN, CDR2 SYDVKM. The CDR3 is made up of 13 amino acids.

In this sample, this clonotype turned up many times. The chain carries TRBV2 and TRBJ2-7; D is undetermined. V lost 1 base to trimming and J lost 3 bases, with 4 bases between them. Germline CDR1 SNHLY, CDR2 FYNNEI. The CDR3 runs to 12 residues. The CDR3 loop is CASSEEGYEQYF. The CDR3 DNA sequence: TGTGCCAGCAGTGAAGAGGGCTACGAGCAGTACTTC.

This clonotype was found many times. This chain links TRBV20-1 with TRBJ2-7, with D perhaps TRBD2 (5 bases). The CDR3 consists of 13 residues. Germline assignment: CDR1 DFQATT and CDR2 SNEGSKA (reference sequence). V dropped 3 bases and J dropped 3 bases, with 12 bases sitting between them. The CDR3 here is CSASGLGNYEQYF. CDR3 sequence (DNA): TGCAGTGCTAGTGGTCTCGGGAACTACGAGCAGTACTTC.

The table lists this clonotype with many counts. The chain carries TRBV27 and TRBJ1-2; unclear D gene. CDR3 length: 13 amino acids. Germline V gene data show CDR1 as MNHEY and CDR2 as SMNVEV (reference sequence). V was cut by 1 base and J by 5 bases, with 8 bases left in between. CDR3 region: CASSLLSGYGYTF. In DNA form, the CDR3 reads TGTGCCAGCAGTTTATTGTCCGGATATGGCTACACCTTC.

This clonotype has ten or more counts. The V and J genes are TRBV5-4 and TRBJ2-2; TRBD2 matches at 9 bases. Trimming took 4 bases from V and 4 from J; bases not matched to a gene: 5. The germline V gene has CDR1 SGHNT and CDR2 YYREEE (reference sequence). This CDR3 is built from 15 residues. CDR3 in amino acids: CASSQGLASTGELFF. The CDR3 region has the DNA TGTGCCAGCAGCCAAGGACTAGCGAGCACCGGGGAGCTGTTTTTT.

With regard to this clonotype: This sequence may be a read error, since a much larger clone differs from it by one base. V is TRBV4-1 and J is TRBJ2-7; TRBD2 agrees at 8 bases. This CDR3 contains 12 residues. Germline lookup yields CDR1 MGHRA and CDR2 YSYEKL. Trimming took 5 bases from V and 9 from J; bases not matched to a gene: 6. The CDR3 reads CASSVGAGGQYF. The CDR3 DNA sequence: TGCGCCAGCAGCGTGGGGGCGGGAGGGCAGTACTTC.

As concerns this clonotype: This may be a read error: a much more frequent sequence differs by one nucleotide. The V and J genes are TRBV7-9 and TRBJ2-3, with 7 nucleotides matching TRBD2. V shed 4 bases and J 4 bases; nucleotides not matched to a gene: 11. CDR1 SEHNR and CDR2 FQNEAQ come from the germline V gene (reference sequence). The CDR3 sequence is 16 residues long. CDR3 coding DNA: TGTGCCAGCAGCTCGCATCGGCGGGAGTGGTCAGATACGCAGTATTTT. It codes for CASSSHRREWSDTQYF.

The table lists this clonotype with a few counts. This CDR3 reads CASSWGQGSNEQYF. The CDR3 DNA reads as TGTGCCAGCAGTTGGGGACAGGGGTCCAACGAGCAGTACTTC. This rearrangement joins TRBV27 to TRBJ2-7, with 10 bases identical to TRBD1. V lost 4 bases to trimming and J lost 5 bases; unmatched junction nucleotides: 5. The CDR3 totals 14 residues. Germline CDR1 and CDR2: MNHEY and SMNVEV (reference sequence).

This clonotype came up a few times. The chain recombines TRBV20-1 with TRBJ2-2; D is perhaps TRBD2 (5 bases). The CDR3 sequence is 13 residues long. V dropped 4 bases and J dropped 4 bases, with 10 bases sitting between them. Germline V gene sequence: CDR1 DFQATT, CDR2 SNEGSKA (reference sequence). For the CDR3, the DNA is TGCAGTGCTACGCTAGCCTTCACCGGGGAGCTGTTTTTT. Its protein product is CSATLAFTGELFF.

Remarks on this clonotype: This could be a read error, since a much larger clone is one nucleotide away. The chain joins TRBV30 to TRBJ2-3; 7 nucleotides match TRBD1. Germline V gene sequence: CDR1 GTSNPN, CDR2 SVGIG (reference sequence). CDR3 length: 14 amino acids. The CDR3 here is CACGQELLTDAQYF. The CDR3 bases are TGTGCCTGCGGACAGGAGCTCCTCACAGATGCGCAGTATTTT.